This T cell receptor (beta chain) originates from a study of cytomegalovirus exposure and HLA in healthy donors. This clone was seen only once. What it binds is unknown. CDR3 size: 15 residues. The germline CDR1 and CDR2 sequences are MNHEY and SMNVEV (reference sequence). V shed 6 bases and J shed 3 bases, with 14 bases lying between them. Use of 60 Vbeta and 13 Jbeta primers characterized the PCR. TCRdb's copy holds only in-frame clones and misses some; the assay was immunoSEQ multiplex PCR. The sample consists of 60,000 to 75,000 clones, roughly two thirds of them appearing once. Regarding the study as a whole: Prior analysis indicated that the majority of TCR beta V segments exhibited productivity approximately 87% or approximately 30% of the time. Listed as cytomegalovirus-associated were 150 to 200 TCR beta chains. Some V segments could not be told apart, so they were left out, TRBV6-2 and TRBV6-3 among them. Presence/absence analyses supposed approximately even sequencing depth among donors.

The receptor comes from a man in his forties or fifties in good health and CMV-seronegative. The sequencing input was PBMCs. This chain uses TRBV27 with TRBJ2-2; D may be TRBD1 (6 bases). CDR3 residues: CASRRLDRYTGELFF. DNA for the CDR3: TGTGCCAGCAGGAGACTCGACAGGTACACCGGGGAGCTGTTTTTT.